The entry below describes one TCR beta chain. The data were produced by immunoSEQ multiplex PCR, yet TCRdb's version contains in-frame clones alone and is incomplete. The sample gives 2,000 to 3,000 clones, less than 75% of which show up once; 11% is in the top ten. The CDR3 sequence is 14 residues long. CDR1 is KGHSY and CDR2 is FQNENV in the germline V gene. The V end was cut by 4 bases, the J end by 2 bases, with 11 bases between. The entry originates in a study of CD8 T cells in acute hepatitis C reinfection. Study background: Sequences come from NS3-1073-specific CD8+ T cells, during acute infection and after clearance. Study conclusions and caveats: Only TCRbeta was bulk sequenced, so alphabeta pairing is unknown. All groups preferentially used TRBV04 and TRBV06, which was not due to overrepresentation in the naive pool.

Described time point: at least 347 days after estimated infection, following spontaneous clearance. The hepatitis C virus-specific receptor repertoire was characterized directly ex vivo, with no prior expansion in culture. This sequence originates from a man aged 40-55 years who spontaneously cleared hepatitis C infection. The chain uses TRBV16 and TRBJ1-1; D perhaps matches TRBD1 (5 bases). The sequences come from HCV NS3-1073 tetramer-sorted CD8+ T cells from PBMCs, collected at follow-up. CDR3 loop: CASSLSGPNTEAFF. The DNA for the CDR3 is TGTGCCAGCAGCCTATCGGGACCAAACACTGAAGCTTTCTTT.